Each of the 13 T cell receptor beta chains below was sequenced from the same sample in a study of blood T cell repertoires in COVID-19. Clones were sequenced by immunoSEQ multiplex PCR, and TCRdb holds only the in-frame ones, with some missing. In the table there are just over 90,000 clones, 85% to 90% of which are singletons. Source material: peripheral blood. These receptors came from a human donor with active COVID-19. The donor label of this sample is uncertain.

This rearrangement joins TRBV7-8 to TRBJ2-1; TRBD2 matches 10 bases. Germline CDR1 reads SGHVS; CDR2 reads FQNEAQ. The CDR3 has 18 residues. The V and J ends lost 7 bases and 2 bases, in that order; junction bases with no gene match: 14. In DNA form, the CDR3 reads TGTGCCAGCATCCTCGTAGCGGGGGGTCCCTTACCCTACAATGAGCAGTTCTTC. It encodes CASILVAGGPLPYNEQFF. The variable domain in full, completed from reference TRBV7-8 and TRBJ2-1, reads GAGVSQSPRYKVAKRGQDVALRCDPISGHVSLFWYQQALGQGPEFLTYFQNEAQLDKSGLPSDRFFAERPEGSVSTLKIQRTQQEDSAVYLCASILVAGGPLPYNEQFFGPGTRLTVL.

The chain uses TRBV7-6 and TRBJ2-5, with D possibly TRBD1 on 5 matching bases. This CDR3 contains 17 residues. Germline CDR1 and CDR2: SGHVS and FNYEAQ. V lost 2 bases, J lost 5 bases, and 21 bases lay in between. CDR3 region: CASSLRGSGRVLETQYF. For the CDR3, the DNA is TGTGCCAGCAGCTTACGCGGTTCGGGCAGGGTGCTGGAGACCCAGTACTTC.

The CDR3 sequence: CASSLGQPYEQYF. In nucleotides, the CDR3 is TGTGCCAGCAGTCTTGGACAACCCTACGAGCAGTACTTC. The chain is built from TRBV2 and TRBJ2-7; D is perhaps TRBD1 (5 bases). The germline V gene has CDR1 SNHLY and CDR2 FYNNEI. The V end was cut by 5 bases, the J end by 2 bases, with 10 bases between. This CDR3 has 13 residues.

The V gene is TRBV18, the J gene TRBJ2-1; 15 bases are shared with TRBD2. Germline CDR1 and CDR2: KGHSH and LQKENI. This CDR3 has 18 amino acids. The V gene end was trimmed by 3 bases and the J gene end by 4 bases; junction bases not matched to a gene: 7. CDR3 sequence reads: CASSPPGLAGGRYNEQFF. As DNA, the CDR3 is TGTGCCAGCTCACCCCCGGGACTAGCGGGGGGTCGGTACAATGAGCAGTTCTTC.

The CDR3 sequence is CASSQATGSYGYTF. CDR3 nucleotide sequence: TGTGCCAGCAGCCAAGCCACAGGGAGCTATGGCTACACCTTC. The chain combines TRBV3-1 (or the pseudogene TRBV3-2) with TRBJ1-2; TRBD1 is a possible D gene (6 bases). The CDR3 is made up of 14 amino acids. Trimming stripped 1 base from V and 4 bases from J, with 10 bases between. CDR1 and CDR2 from the germline V gene are LGHDT and YNNKEL (reference sequence).

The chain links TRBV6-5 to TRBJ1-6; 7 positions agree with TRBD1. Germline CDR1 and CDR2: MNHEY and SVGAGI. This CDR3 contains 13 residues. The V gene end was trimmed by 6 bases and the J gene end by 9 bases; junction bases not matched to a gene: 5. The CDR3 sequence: CASRLQGTSPLHF. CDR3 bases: TGTGCCAGCAGATTACAGGGGACTTCACCCCTCCACTTT.

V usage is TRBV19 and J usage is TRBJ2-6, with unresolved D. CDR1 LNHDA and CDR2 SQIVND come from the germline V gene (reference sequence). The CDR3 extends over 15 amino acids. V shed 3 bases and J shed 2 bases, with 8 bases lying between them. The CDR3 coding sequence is TGTGCCAGTAGTATGAGAGGTACTGGGGCCAACGTCCTGACTTTC. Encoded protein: CASSMRGTGANVLTF.

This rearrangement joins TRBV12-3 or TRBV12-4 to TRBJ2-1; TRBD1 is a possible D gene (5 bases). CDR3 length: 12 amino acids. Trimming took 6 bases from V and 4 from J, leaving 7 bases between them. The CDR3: CASSYRYNEQFF. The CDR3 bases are TGTGCCAGCAGCTACAGGTACAATGAGCAGTTCTTC.

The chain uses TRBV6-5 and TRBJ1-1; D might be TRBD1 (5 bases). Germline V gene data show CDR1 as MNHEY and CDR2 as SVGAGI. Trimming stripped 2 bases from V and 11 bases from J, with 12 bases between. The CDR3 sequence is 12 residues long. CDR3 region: CASSYPQGDAFF. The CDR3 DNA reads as TGTGCCAGCAGTTACCCCCAGGGTGACGCTTTCTTT.

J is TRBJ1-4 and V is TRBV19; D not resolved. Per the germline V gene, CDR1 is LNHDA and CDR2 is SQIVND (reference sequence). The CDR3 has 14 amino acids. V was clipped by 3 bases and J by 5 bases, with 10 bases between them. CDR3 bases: TGTGCCAGTAGTATGTCCCCGGGGAATGAAAAACTGTTTTTT. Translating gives CASSMSPGNEKLFF.

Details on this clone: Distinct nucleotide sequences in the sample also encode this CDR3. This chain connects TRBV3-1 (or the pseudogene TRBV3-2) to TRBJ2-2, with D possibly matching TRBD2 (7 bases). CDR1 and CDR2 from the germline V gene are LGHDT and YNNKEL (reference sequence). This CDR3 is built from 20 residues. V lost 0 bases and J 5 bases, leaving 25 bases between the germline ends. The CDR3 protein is CASSQERAGGRLGRTGELFF. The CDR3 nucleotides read TGTGCCAGCAGCCAAGAGCGGGCCGGGGGGCGGCTGGGCCGGACCGGGGAGCTGTTTTTT.

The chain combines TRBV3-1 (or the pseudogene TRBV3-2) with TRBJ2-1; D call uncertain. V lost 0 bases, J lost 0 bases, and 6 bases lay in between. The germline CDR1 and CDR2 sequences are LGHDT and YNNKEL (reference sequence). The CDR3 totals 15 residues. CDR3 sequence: CASSQDRSSYNEQFF. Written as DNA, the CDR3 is TGTGCCAGCAGCCAAGACCGTAGCTCCTACAATGAGCAGTTCTTC.

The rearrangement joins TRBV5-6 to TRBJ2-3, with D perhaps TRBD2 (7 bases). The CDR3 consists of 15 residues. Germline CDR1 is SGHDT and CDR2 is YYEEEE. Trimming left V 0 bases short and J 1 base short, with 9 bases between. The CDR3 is CASSLGGGGTDTQYF. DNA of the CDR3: TGTGCCAGCAGCTTGGGGGGGGGCGGCACAGATACGCAGTATTTT.